This T cell receptor beta chain was profiled in a study of CD8 T cells in Susac syndrome. CD8+ and CD4+ T cells taken from blood had their TCR beta sequenced. The multiple sclerosis controls were treatment-naive patients affected by stable or active relapsing-remitting disease. Negative magnetic isolation gave CD8+ and CD4+ cells; FACS enriched CD8+ TEMRA. Reverse transcription of about 0.5 to 1 ug RNA was carried out with random hexamers. Amplification of TCR beta CDR3 across 54 Vbeta and 13 Jbeta was performed with immunoSEQ multiplex PCR. TCRdb ran MiXCR on the immunoSEQ multiplex PCR reads and lists one entry per CDR3 protein. The sample has about 250,000 distinct CDR3 sequences; just over 90% are singletons. Germline CDR1 and CDR2: LNHDA and SQIVND (reference sequence). J gave up 4 bases and V 5 bases, and 2 bases lay outside the gene matches. CDR3 size: 13 residues.

The receptor was derived from a human donor with multiple sclerosis. The V call is TRBV19, the J call TRBJ1-3, with 7 bases lining up with TRBD1. Sample: CD4+ T cells from PBMCs. The CDR3 protein is CASSETGGNTIYF. DNA of the CDR3: TGTGCCAGTAGTGAGACAGGGGGAAACACCATATATTTT.